The clone carrying this T cell receptor (beta chain) was detected once. CDR3 size: 18 residues. Per germline, CDR1 LNHNV and CDR2 YYDKDF (reference sequence). V lost 3 bases, J lost 6 bases, and 19 bases stayed unmatched. As processed by the authors: Quantification of nucleated cells was approximated via reference gene primer amplification. Sequenced by immunoSEQ multiplex PCR; TCRdb stores in-frame clones only, minus some. The D gene and trimming were derived from the DNA, and the V and J assignments and clone size from that table. This table holds under 300,000 clones, roughly nine tenths found once. Participants were aged about 18 to 100 years from approximately 24 US areas. These data originate in a study of blood T cell repertoires in COVID-19. At the level of the study: In each case, the material was cDNA or gDNA derived from T cells, B-cell-depleted T cells, or PBMCs.

The TCR sequence derives from a woman aged 30 to 39 with acute COVID-19. The sequencing input was PBMCs or T cells enriched from blood (not recorded which). The chain combines TRBV15 with TRBJ1-2; the match to TRBD1 covers 7 bases. DNA of the CDR3: TGTGCCACCAGCAGCGCTTCCGGGACAGAAGCAAGGCATAATGGCTACACCTTC. Protein product: CATSSASGTEARHNGYTF.